This T cell receptor beta chain derives from a study of chemoradiotherapy in HPV16-positive cancers. Measured with immunoSEQ multiplex PCR; TCRdb has only the in-frame clones, and not every one. The sample gives thousands of clones, 70% to 85% of which show up once; 18% is in the top ten. V was cut by 5 bases and J by 2 bases, with 8 bases left in between. This CDR3 contains 13 residues. Germline CDR1 reads WSHSY; CDR2 reads SAAADI. The sequencing used tumor tissue, collected from a patient who underwent chemoradiotherapy. The rearrangement uses TRBV10-2 and TRBJ2-3; possible D gene TRBD1, 6 bases. The TCR was taken from a human donor with HPV-associated anogenital cancer. The DNA for the CDR3 is TGCGCCAGCAGTTGGGGGCCCACAGATACGCAGTATTTT. It is translated as CASSWGPTDTQYF.